This is a list of T cell receptor beta chains from one sample in a study of chemoradiotherapy in HPV16-positive cancers. Repertoires were generated with immunoSEQ multiplex PCR, while TCRdb's copy carries only in-frame clones and drops some. The sample holds several thousand clones, roughly nine tenths seen once. The material was tumor tissue, obtained from a patient who underwent chemoradiotherapy. Source of these receptors: a human donor with HPV-associated anogenital cancer. Each CDR3 is given with its conserved first and last residue. The D gene is left open where the match is weak. The listing skips clone size in some rows; elsewhere it reads once, few, many or a size class.

TRBJ2-7,TRBV13,-,13,-,CASSPDSRNEQYF,TGTGCCAGCAGCCCCGACTCCCGGAACGAGCAGTACTTC
TRBJ1-3,TRBV19,-,15,-,CASSTEGSSGNTIYF,TGTGCCAGTAGTACAGAAGGCAGCTCTGGAAACACCATATATTTT
TRBJ2-7,TRBV4-2,TRBD1,18,-,CASSQDLVRGQSSYEQYF,TGTGCCAGCAGCCAAGATCTAGTTCGGGGACAGAGCTCCTACGAGCAGTACTTC
TRBJ2-7,TRBV4-1,-,14,-,CASSPTGPPYEQYF,TGCGCCAGCAGCCCTACAGGGCCACCCTACGAGCAGTACTTC
TRBJ2-7,TRBV4-3,TRBD2,15,-,CASSQRLAATYEQYF,TGCGCCAGCAGCCAGCGACTAGCCGCAACCTACGAGCAGTACTTC
TRBJ1-4,TRBV7-2,TRBD1,18,-,CASSSGQGLSTANEKLFF,TGTGCCAGCAGCTCGGGACAGGGTTTATCTACGGCTAATGAAAAACTGTTTTTT
TRBJ2-7,TRBV18,-,15,-,CASSPGQLSPYEQYF,TGTGCCAGCTCACCAGGACAGCTATCCCCCTACGAGCAGTACTTC
TRBJ2-2,TRBV5-4,-,15,-,CASSPGALGSGELFF,TGTGCCAGCAGCCCCGGGGCCCTCGGGTCCGGGGAGCTGTTTTTT
TRBJ2-1,TRBV5-1,-,11,-,CASSSVAEQFF,TGCGCCAGCAGCTCGGTAGCGGAGCAGTTCTTC
TRBJ1-2,TRBV10-3,-,13,-,CAIRGLQGEGYTF,TGTGCCATCAGGGGCCTCCAGGGCGAGGGCTACACCTTC
TRBJ2-7,TRBV19,TRBD1,13,-,CASSMKQGLEQYF,TGTGCCAGTAGTATGAAACAGGGGCTCGAGCAGTACTTC
TRBJ2-5,TRBV5-1,-,11,-,CASSLAETQYF,TGCGCCAGCAGCTTGGCTGAGACCCAGTACTTC
TRBJ1-4,TRBV18,-,13,-,CASSPLGDEKLFF,TGTGCCAGCTCACCCTTGGGCGATGAAAAACTGTTTTTT
TRBJ1-2,TRBV4-1,-,17,-,CASSQDLLRGDGYGYTF,TGCGCCAGCAGCCAAGATCTTTTACGGGGGGATGGGTATGGCTACACCTTC
TRBJ1-2,TRBV9,-,17,large,CASSVGATGKSPDGYTF,TGTGCCAGCAGCGTAGGGGCAACAGGCAAGTCACCCGATGGCTACACCTTC
TRBJ2-5,TRBV7-6,-,15,-,CASSSRVGPQETQYF,TGTGCCAGCAGCTCGAGGGTGGGGCCCCAAGAGACCCAGTACTTC
TRBJ1-1,TRBV4-1,-,16,once,CASSQDLGFSRTEAFF,TGCGCCAGCAGCCAAGATCTGGGTTTCAGTCGGACTGAAGCTTTCTTT
TRBJ2-3,TRBV5-1,-,14,-,CASSLEGGTDTQYF,TGCGCCAGCAGCTTGGAAGGGGGCACAGATACGCAGTATTTT
TRBJ2-6,TRBV4-2,TRBD1,17,-,CASSHGTGAAGANVLTF,TGTGCCAGCAGCCATGGGACAGGGGCTGCTGGGGCCAACGTCCTGACTTTC
TRBJ2-1,TRBV20-1,-,11,-,CSASTSYEQFF,TGCAGTGCTTCCACGAGTTATGAGCAGTTCTTC
TRBJ2-3,TRBV28,TRBD2,17,-,CASSFGLGAGGTDTQYF,TGTGCCAGCAGTTTTGGATTGGGCGCGGGGGGCACAGATACGCAGTATTTT
TRBJ2-1,TRBV7-9,TRBD2,14,-,CASSSSGSYNEQFF,TGTGCCAGCAGCTCTAGCGGGAGCTACAATGAGCAGTTCTTC
TRBJ2-2,TRBV7-2,TRBD2,17,-,CASSRTSGGVFPGELFF,TGTGCCAGCAGCCGGACTAGCGGGGGGGTATTTCCCGGGGAGCTGTTTTTT
TRBJ2-7,TRBV5-1,TRBD1,14,-,CASSLVHRGYEQYF,TGCGCCAGCAGCTTGGTACACAGGGGCTACGAGCAGTACTTC
TRBJ2-1,TRBV9,TRBD2,16,-,CASSRVSGGTNNEQFF,TGTGCCAGCAGCAGGGTTAGCGGGGGGACGAACAATGAGCAGTTCTTC
TRBJ1-2,TRBV2,-,13,-,CASSEGTGYGYTF,TGTGCCAGCAGTGAAGGGACGGGTTATGGCTACACCTTC
TRBJ1-2,TRBV7-2,TRBD1,15,-,CASSKNRGLRDGYTF,TGTGCCAGCAGCAAGAACAGGGGTTTACGGGATGGCTACACCTTC
TRBJ1-2,TRBV19,TRBD1,15,once,CASSTPVDRVNGYTF,TGTGCCAGTAGTACCCCCGTGGACAGGGTTAATGGCTACACCTTC
TRBJ1-5,TRBV30,-,20,-,CAWSVTLSPDSLYSNQPQHF,TGTGCCTGGAGTGTTACCCTTTCTCCGGACAGCCTATATAGCAATCAGCCCCAGCATTTT
TRBJ1-5,TRBV19,TRBD1,15,-,CASRSDRAEGQPQHF,TGTGCCAGTAGATCGGACAGGGCAGAGGGCCAGCCCCAGCATTTT
TRBJ2-1,TRBV6-1,-,12,-,CASSELRDEQFF,TGTGCCAGCAGTGAGTTGCGGGATGAGCAGTTCTTC
TRBJ2-3,TRBV4-2,-,14,-,CASSQGAIADTQYF,TGTGCCAGCAGCCAAGGGGCTATAGCAGATACGCAGTATTTT
TRBJ1-2,TRBV5-4,-,13,-,CASSLENYGGYTF,TGTGCCAGCAGCCTGGAAAATTATGGTGGCTACACCTTC
TRBJ2-3,TRBV27,-,16,-,CASISRGSHSTDTQYF,TGTGCCAGCATTTCAAGGGGGTCGCATAGCACAGATACGCAGTATTTT
TRBJ2-1,TRBV18,-,12,once,CASSPRDNEQFF,TGTGCCAGCTCACCACGGGACAATGAGCAGTTCTTC
TRBJ2-7,TRBV7-3,TRBD1,12,-,CASSEQGREQYF,TGTGCCAGCAGCGAACAGGGGCGCGAGCAGTACTTC
TRBJ2-5,TRBV9,-,12,-,CASSGGSETQYF,TGTGCCAGCAGCGGGGGTTCAGAGACCCAGTACTTC
TRBJ2-5,TRBV30,TRBD1,13,-,CAWTTGGDGTQYF,TGTGCCTGGACTACAGGGGGCGACGGGACCCAGTACTTC
TRBJ1-1,TRBV5-1,-,13,-,CASNLEGNTEAFF,TGCGCCAGCAATCTAGAGGGAAACACTGAAGCTTTCTTT
TRBJ2-2,TRBV6-5,-,11,-,CASIGPGELFF,TGTGCCAGCATAGGACCCGGGGAGCTGTTTTTT
TRBJ1-3,TRBV25-1,TRBD1,15,-,CASTPVQGNGNTIYF,TGTGCCAGCACTCCAGTACAGGGGAACGGAAACACCATATATTTT
TRBJ1-2,TRBV6-1,TRBD1,16,-,CASRELAGQGNYGYTF,TGTGCCAGCAGGGAATTAGCGGGACAGGGGAACTATGGCTACACCTTC
TRBJ1-2,TRBV6-1,-,14,-,CASTPGGGRYGYTF,TGTGCCAGCACTCCCGGGGGGGGGAGGTATGGCTACACCTTC